Listed below are T cell receptor beta chains from one sample, sequenced in a study of blood T cells in healthy people across ages. One entry per CDR3 protein, called by TCRdb with MiXCR from the 5' RACE reads. The sample lists some 1.4 million distinct CDR3 sequences, around 42% seen once, with roughly 7.9% in the top ten. Source material: blood. Receptors were obtained from a woman younger than 35 in good health. Both conserved end residues are part of each CDR3. The D gene is left open where the match is weak. Not all rows give a size; the values are once, few, many and, for expanded clones, a class.

d_call	clone_size	v_call	j_call	cdr3_aa	cdr3_nt
-	-	TRBV10-2	TRBJ1-3	CASSGHYSGNTIYF	TGCGCCAGCAGTGGACATTACTCTGGAAACACCATATATTTT
TRBD1	-	TRBV29-1	TRBJ2-7	CSVVGTGDSYNEQYF	TGCAGCGTTGTGGGGACAGGGGACTCCTACAATGAGCAGTACTTC
-	few	TRBV28	TRBJ1-1	CASRGGAEAFF	TGTGCCAGCAGGGGGGGGGCTGAAGCTTTCTTT
-	-	TRBV5-1	TRBJ2-1	CASSKGTDNNEQFF	TGCGCCAGCAGCAAAGGGACGGATAACAATGAGCAGTTCTTC
-	-	TRBV12-3/TRBV12-4	TRBJ1-6	CASSHNRGFLSPLHF	TGTGCCAGCAGCCATAACCGGGGGTTCCTATCACCCCTCCACTTT
TRBD2	few	TRBV5-1	TRBJ2-1	CASSLTRLAGPTNPFF	TGCGCCAGCAGCCTCACCCGACTAGCGGGTCCTACGAACCCGTTCTTC
TRBD1	few	TRBV12-3/TRBV12-4	TRBJ1-1	CASSQTGAEAFF	TGTGCCAGCAGTCAGACAGGGGCTGAAGCTTTCTTT
TRBD2	many	TRBV6-2/TRBV6-3	TRBJ2-1	CASLEPTGGYNEQFF	TGTGCCTCCCTGGAGCCAACGGGGGGTTACAATGAGCAGTTCTTC
-	-	TRBV5-1	TRBJ2-1	CASSLELWERGYNEQFF	TGCGCCAGCAGCTTAGAATTGTGGGAGAGAGGCTACAATGAGCAGTTCTTC
-	-	TRBV7-2	TRBJ2-2	CASSLSGTVAGELFF	TGTGCCAGCAGCTTATCAGGGACCGTCGCCGGGGAGCTGTTTTTT
-	-	TRBV6-6	TRBJ2-7	CASSYLPLGSYEQYF	TGTGCCAGCAGTTACCTACCGTTGGGCTCCTACGAGCAGTACTTC
-	-	TRBV28	TRBJ1-2	CVSSLGSYGYTF	TGTGTCAGCAGTTTGGGGAGCTATGGTTACACCTTC
TRBD2	few	TRBV10-1	TRBJ2-3	CASIRTSGEADTQYF	TGCGCCAGCATTCGGACTAGCGGGGAGGCAGATACGCAGTATTTT
TRBD2	-	TRBV4-2	TRBJ2-1	CASSRPGLAKYNEQFF	TGTGCCAGCAGCCGCCCGGGACTAGCGAAATACAATGAGCAGTTCTTC
TRBD1	-	TRBV12-3/TRBV12-4	TRBJ2-7	CASSAPGQLYEQYF	TGTGCCAGCAGTGCCCCGGGACAGCTCTACGAGCAGTACTTC